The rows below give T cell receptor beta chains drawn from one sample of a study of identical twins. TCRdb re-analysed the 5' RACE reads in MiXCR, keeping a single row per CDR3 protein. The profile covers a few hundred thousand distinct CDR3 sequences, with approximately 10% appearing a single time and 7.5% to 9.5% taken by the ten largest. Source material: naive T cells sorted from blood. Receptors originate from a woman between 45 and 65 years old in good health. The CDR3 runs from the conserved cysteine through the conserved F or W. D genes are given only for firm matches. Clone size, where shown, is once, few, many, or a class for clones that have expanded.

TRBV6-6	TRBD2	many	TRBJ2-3	CASSYSPSGHTDTQYF	TGTGCCAGCAGTTACTCGCCTAGCGGGCACACAGATACGCAGTATTTT
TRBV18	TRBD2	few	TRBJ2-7	CASSPPWTSGRSHEQYF	TGTGCCAGCTCACCACCGTGGACTAGCGGGAGATCGCACGAGCAGTACTTC
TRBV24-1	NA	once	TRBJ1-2	CATTQSGGGGYTF	TGTGCCACCACCCAATCGGGGGGCGGTGGCTACACCTTC
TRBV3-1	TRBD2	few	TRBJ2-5	CASSQRLAGGLQETQYF	TGTGCCAGCAGCCAAAGACTAGCGGGAGGTCTCCAAGAGACCCAGTACTTC
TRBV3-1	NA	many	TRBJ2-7	CASSRGDGSYEQYF	TGTGCCAGCAGCCGAGGGGACGGGAGCTACGAGCAGTACTTC
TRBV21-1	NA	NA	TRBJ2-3	CASSLKSPVASEATDTQYF	TGTGCCAGCAGCCTTAAAAGCCCCGTTGCTAGCGAAGCCACAGATACGCAGTATTTT
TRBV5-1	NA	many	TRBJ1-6	CASSFGFDSPLHF	TGCGCCAGCAGCTTCGGGTTCGATTCACCCCTCCACTTT
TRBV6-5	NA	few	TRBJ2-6	CASTGISGANVLTF	TGTGCCAGCACCGGGATCTCTGGGGCCAACGTCCTGACTTTC
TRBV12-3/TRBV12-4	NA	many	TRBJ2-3	CASSPGDNRDTQYF	TGTGCCAGCAGTCCTGGGGACAACAGGGATACGCAGTATTTT
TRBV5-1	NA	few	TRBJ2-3	CASSSRDPFSTDTQYF	TGCGCCAGCAGCTCTCGGGATCCCTTTAGCACAGATACGCAGTATTTT
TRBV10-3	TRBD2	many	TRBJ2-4	CAISGGALTSGILNIQYF	TGTGCCATCAGCGGAGGGGCTTTGACTAGCGGGATTTTAAACATTCAGTACTTC
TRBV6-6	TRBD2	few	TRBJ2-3	CASRNSGSGTDTQYF	TGTGCCAGCAGAAATAGCGGGAGTGGCACAGATACGCAGTATTTT
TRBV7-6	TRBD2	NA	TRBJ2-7	CASSAGGVVSEQYF	TGTGCCAGCAGTGCGGGAGGGGTTGTCTCCGAGCAGTACTTC
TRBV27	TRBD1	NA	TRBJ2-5	CASSNPGQGKVETQYF	TGTGCCAGCAGTAATCCGGGACAGGGGAAGGTGGAGACCCAGTACTTC
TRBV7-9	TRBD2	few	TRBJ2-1	CASSLVSRDYQNEQFF	TGTGCCAGCAGCTTAGTGTCCCGGGACTACCAAAATGAGCAGTTCTTC
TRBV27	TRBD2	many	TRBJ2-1	CASSFLAGDNEQFF	TGTGCCAGCAGTTTTCTAGCGGGAGACAATGAGCAGTTCTTC
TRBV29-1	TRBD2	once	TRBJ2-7	CSVENLSGRNEQYF	TGCAGCGTTGAGAACTTAAGCGGGAGGAACGAGCAGTACTTC
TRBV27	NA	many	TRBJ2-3	CASSPWSTDTQYF	TGTGCCAGCAGTCCTTGGAGCACAGATACGCAGTATTTT
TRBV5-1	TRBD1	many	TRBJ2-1	CASSFRKGQMYNEQFF	TGCGCCAGCAGCTTCAGGAAGGGACAGATGTACAATGAGCAGTTCTTC
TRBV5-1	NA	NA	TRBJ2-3	CASSFDLDSGTDTQYF	TGCGCCAGCAGCTTTGACCTCGACAGTGGCACAGATACGCAGTATTTT
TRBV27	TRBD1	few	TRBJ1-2	CASSLSTGGYGYTF	TGTGCCAGCAGTTTATCGACAGGGGGGTATGGCTACACCTTC
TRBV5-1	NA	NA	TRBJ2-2	CASSLAGSWELFF	TGCGCCAGCAGCTTGGCCGGGAGTTGGGAGCTGTTTTTT
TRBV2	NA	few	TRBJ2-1	CASRTGSSYNEQFF	TGTGCCAGCAGAACGGGAAGCTCCTACAATGAGCAGTTCTTC
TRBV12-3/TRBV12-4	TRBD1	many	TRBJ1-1	CASKPDRAGLNTEAFF	TGTGCCAGCAAACCAGACAGGGCGGGCCTGAACACTGAAGCTTTCTTT
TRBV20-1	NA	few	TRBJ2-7	CSARDVEPEQYF	TGCAGTGCTAGAGATGTGGAGCCGGAGCAGTACTTC
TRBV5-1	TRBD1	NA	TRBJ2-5	CASSYDREQTQYF	TGCGCCAGCAGCTACGACAGGGAGCAGACCCAGTACTTC
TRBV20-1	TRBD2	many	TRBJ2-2	CSARDSGTSVNTGELFF	TGCAGTGCTAGGGATTCCGGGACTAGCGTAAACACCGGGGAGCTGTTTTTT